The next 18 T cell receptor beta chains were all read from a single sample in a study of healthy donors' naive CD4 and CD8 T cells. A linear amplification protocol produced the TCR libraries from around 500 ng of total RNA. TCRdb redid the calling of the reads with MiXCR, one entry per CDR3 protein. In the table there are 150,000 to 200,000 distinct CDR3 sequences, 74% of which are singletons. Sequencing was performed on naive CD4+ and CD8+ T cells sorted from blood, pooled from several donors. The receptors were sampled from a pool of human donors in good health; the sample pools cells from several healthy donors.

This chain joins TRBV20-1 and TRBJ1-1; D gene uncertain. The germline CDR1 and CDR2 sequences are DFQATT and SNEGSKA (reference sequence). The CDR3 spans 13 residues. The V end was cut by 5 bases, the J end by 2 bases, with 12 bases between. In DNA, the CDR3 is TGCAGTGCTGGCACGGGAGCTAACACTGAAGCTTTCTTT. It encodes CSAGTGANTEAFF.

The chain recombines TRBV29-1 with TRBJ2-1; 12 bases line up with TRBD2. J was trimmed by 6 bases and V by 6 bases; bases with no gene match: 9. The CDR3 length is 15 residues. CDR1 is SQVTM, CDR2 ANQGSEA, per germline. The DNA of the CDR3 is TGCAGCGTAGACGACCTAGCGGGAGGGGGCAATGAGCAGTTCTTC. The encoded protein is CSVDDLAGGGNEQFF.

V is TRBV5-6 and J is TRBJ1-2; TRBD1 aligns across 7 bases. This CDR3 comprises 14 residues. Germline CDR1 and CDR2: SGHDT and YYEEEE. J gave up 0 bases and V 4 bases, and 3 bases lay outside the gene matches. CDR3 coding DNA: TGTGCCAGCAGCCCGACAGGGACTAACTATGGCTACACCTTC. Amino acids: CASSPTGTNYGYTF.

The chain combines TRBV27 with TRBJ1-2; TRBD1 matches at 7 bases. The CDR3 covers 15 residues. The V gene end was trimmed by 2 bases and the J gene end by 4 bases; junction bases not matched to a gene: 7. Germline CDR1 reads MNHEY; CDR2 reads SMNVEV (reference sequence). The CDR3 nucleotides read TGTGCCAGCAGTTTAGGGAAGACAGGGACCTATGGCTACACCTTC. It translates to CASSLGKTGTYGYTF.

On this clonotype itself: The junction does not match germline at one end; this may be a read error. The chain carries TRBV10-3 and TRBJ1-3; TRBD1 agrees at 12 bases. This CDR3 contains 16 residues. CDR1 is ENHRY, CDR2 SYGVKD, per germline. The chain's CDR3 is CAISESGTGGLNTIYF. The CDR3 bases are TGCGCCATCAGTGAATCCGGGACAGGGGGCTTAAACACCATATATTTT.

The CDR3 bases are TGTGCCAGCTCACCACGACAGTTGAATCAGCCCCAGCATTTT. It codes for CASSPRQLNQPQHF. This sequence joins TRBV18 and TRBJ1-5; D perhaps matches TRBD1 (5 bases). The ends were cut back, 1 base at V and 4 bases at J, with 8 bases in the middle. Germline V lookup: CDR1 KGHSH, CDR2 LQKENI. The CDR3 is made up of 14 amino acids. The full variable domain, in which reference TRBV18 and TRBJ1-5 provide the parts outside the CDR3, is NAGVMQNPRHLVRRRGQEARLRCSPMKGHSHVYWYRQLPEEGLKFMVYLQKENIIDESGMPKERFSAEFPKEGPSILRIQQVVRGDSAAYFCASSPRQLNQPQHFGDGTRLSIL.

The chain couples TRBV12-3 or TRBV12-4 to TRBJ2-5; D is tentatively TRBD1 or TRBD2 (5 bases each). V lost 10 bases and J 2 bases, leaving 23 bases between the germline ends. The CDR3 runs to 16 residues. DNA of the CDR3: TGTGCCACTTCCGGGACCTCCGGACCCCGTCAAGAGACCCAGTACTTC. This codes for CATSGTSGPRQETQYF.

CDR3 nucleotides: TGTGCCAGCAGTCTAACAGGAGGAGCTAACTATGGCTACACCTTC. The encoded protein is CASSLTGGANYGYTF. The V and J genes are TRBV6-5 and TRBJ1-2; D may be TRBD1 (5 bases). Trimming took 5 bases from V and 0 from J, leaving 13 bases between them. The CDR3 contains 15 residues. Germline CDR1 is MNHEY and CDR2 is SVGAGI.

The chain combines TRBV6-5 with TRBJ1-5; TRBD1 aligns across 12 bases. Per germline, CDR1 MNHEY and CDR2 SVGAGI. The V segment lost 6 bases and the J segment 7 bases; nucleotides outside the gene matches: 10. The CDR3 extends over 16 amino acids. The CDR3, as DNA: TGTGCCAGCAGGCTTACCGGGACAGGGGGCAGGCAGCCCCAGCATTTT. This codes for CASRLTGTGGRQPQHF.

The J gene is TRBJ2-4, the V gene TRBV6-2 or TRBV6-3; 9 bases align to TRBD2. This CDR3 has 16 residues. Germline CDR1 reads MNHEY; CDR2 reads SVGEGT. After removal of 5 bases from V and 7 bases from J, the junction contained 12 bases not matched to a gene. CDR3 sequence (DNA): TGTGCCAGCAGTAACCCCGAGCGGGAGGCCTGGAACATTCAGTACTTC. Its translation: CASSNPEREAWNIQYF.

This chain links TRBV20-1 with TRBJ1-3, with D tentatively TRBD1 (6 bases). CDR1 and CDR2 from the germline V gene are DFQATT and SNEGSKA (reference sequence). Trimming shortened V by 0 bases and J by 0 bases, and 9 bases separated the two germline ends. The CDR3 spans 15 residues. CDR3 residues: CSARDQGSSGNTIYF. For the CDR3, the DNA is TGCAGTGCTAGAGATCAGGGGAGCTCTGGAAACACCATATATTTT.

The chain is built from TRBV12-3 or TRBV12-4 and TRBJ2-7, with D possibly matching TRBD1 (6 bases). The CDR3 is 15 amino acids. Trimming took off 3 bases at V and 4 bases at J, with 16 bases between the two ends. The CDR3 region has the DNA TGTGCCAGCAGTTTGGCCAGGGGATTAATTTACGAGCAGTACTTC. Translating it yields CASSLARGLIYEQYF.

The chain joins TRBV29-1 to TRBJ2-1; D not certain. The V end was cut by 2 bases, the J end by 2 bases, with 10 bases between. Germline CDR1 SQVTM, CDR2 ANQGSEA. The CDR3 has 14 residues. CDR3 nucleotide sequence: TGCAGCGTTGAAAGGGCCGAGACCTACAATGAGCAGTTCTTC. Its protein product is CSVERAETYNEQFF.

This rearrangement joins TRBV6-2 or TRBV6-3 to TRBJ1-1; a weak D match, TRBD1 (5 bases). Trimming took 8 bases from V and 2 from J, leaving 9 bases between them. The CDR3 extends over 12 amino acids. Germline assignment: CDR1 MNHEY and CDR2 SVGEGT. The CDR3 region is CASAGTNTEAFF. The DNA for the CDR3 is TGTGCCAGCGCAGGGACTAACACTGAAGCTTTCTTT.

The CDR3 reads CSAQEREADTQYF. CDR3 sequence (DNA): TGCAGCGCTCAGGAAAGGGAAGCAGATACGCAGTATTTT. This chain uses TRBV29-1 with TRBJ2-3, with D unresolved. Germline V CDR1 and CDR2: SQVTM, ANQGSEA. The CDR3 runs 13 residues. Trimming left V 7 bases short and J 4 bases short, with 15 bases between.

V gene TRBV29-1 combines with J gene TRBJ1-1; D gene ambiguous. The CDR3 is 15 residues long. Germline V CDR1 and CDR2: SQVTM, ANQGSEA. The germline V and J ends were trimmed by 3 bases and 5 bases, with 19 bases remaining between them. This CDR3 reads CSVDDRSRGSTEAFF. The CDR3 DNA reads TGCAGCGTTGATGACCGGAGCCGCGGGAGTACTGAAGCTTTCTTT.

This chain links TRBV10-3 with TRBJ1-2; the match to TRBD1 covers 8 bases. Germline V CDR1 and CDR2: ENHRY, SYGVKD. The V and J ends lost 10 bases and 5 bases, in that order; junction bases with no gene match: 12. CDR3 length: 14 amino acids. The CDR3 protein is CASRGTGGHYGYTF. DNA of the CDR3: TGTGCCAGCAGGGGAACAGGGGGGCATTATGGCTACACCTTC.

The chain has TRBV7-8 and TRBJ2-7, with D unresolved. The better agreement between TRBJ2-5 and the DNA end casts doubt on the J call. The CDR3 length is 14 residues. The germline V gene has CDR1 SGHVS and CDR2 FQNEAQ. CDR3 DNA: TGTGCCAGCAGCTTACGTTTCTTCCAAGAGACCCAGTACTTC. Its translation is CASSLRFFQETQYF.